The T cell receptor beta chain under discussion was sequenced for a study of T-cell reconstitution after alpha-beta-depleted transplantation in children. General study results and limits: A year had passed since transplant, and T-cell counts and diversity by then came mostly from newly produced T cells. Reportedly, only several hundred clones from non-depleted graft cells drove alpha-beta T-cell counts at about two months.

Unique molecular identifiers tagged the TCRbeta library. MiXCR, run by TCRdb on the PCR reads, gives a single entry per CDR3 protein. Of 200,000 or so distinct CDR3 sequences in the sample, around 5.9% were seen once. This clonotype was seen ten or more times. What it recognizes is unknown. The CDR3 is 19 amino acids. Germline V gives CDR1 DFQATT, CDR2 SNEGSKA (reference sequence). V dropped 1 base and J dropped 3; count of bases not matched to a gene: 20. The chain combines TRBV20-1 with TRBJ2-7, with TRBD1 identical over 8 bases. The sequencing here drew on PBMCs, taken before TCRalphabeta/CD19-depleted stem cell transplant. The source of this sequence is a girl less than two years old with combined immunodeficiency, due to receive a stem cell transplant. The CDR3 DNA reads as TGCAGTGCTAGAGCGCCCGCTCCAGGGGGCGGGCTGGTTTACTACGAGCAGTACTTC. This encodes CSARAPAPGGGLVYYEQYF.